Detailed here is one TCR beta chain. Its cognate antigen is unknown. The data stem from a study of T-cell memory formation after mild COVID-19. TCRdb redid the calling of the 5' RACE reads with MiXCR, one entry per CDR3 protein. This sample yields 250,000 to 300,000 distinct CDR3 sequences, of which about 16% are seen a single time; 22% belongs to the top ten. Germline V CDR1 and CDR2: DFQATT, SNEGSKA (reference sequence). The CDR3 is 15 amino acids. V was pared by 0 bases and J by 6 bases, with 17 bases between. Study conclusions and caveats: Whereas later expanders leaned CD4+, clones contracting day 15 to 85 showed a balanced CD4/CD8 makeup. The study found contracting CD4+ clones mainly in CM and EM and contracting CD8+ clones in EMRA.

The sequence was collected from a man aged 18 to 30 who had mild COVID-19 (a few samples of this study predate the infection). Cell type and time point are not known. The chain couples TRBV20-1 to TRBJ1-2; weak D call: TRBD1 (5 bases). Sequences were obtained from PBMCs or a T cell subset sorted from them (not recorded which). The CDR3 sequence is CSARDLRQGLDGYTF. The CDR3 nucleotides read TGCAGTGCTAGAGATCTGAGGCAGGGACTAGATGGCTACACCTTC.